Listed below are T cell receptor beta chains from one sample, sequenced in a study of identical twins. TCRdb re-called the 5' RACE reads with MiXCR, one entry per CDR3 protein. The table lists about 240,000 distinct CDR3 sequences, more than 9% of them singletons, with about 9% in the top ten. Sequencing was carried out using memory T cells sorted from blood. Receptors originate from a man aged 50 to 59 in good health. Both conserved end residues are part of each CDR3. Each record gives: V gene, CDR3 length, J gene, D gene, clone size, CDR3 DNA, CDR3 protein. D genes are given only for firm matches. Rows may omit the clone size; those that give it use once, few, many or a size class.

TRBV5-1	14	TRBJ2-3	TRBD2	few	TGCGCCAGCAGCTTAGAAGGCGGGAGGGATACGCAGTATTTT	CASSLEGGRDTQYF
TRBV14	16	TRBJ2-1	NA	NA	TGTGCCAGCAGCCAAACAGGTGGCAGGGGAGGCAATGAGCAGTTCTTC	CASSQTGGRGGNEQFF
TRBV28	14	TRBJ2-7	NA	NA	TGTGCCAGCAGATTTAGGGGACAAATTGCCGAGCAGTACTTC	CASRFRGQIAEQYF
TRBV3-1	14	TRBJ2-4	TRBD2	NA	TGTGCCAGCAGCCCGCCGGGACTAGACGCCATTCAGTACTTC	CASSPPGLDAIQYF
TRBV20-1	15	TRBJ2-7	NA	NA	TGCAGTGCTAGAGAAAGGAAAGGTCCCCCCTACGAGCAGTACTTC	CSARERKGPPYEQYF
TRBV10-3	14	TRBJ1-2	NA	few	TGTGCCATCAGCTCCGACGTTGGGGGCTATGGCTACACCTTC	CAISSDVGGYGYTF
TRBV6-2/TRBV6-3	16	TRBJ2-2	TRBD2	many	TGTGCCAGCAGTTACCTTAGCGGGAGCCCCACCGGGGAGCTGTTTTTT	CASSYLSGSPTGELFF
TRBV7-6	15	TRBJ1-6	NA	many	TGTGCCAGCAGCCTTGAGGGATCTTATAATTCACCCCTCCACTTT	CASSLEGSYNSPLHF
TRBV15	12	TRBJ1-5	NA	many	TGTGCCACCAGCGACCCGAATCAGCCCCAGCATTTT	CATSDPNQPQHF
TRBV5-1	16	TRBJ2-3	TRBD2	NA	TGCGCCAGCAGCTTGGGGGCCAGCGGGGGAACAGATACGCAGTATTTT	CASSLGASGGTDTQYF
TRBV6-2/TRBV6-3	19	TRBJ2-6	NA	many	TGTGCCAGCATCTTCGATCCCGGCAGTGTTAGCTCTGGGGCCAACGTCCTGACTTTC	CASIFDPGSVSSGANVLTF
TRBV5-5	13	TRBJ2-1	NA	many	TGTGCCAGCAGCACTGGGCCCGGCAATGAGCAGTTCTTC	CASSTGPGNEQFF
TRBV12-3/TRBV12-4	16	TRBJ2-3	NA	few	TGTGCCAGCAGCAATCCACGGCGGGGAAACACAGATACGCAGTATTTT	CASSNPRRGNTDTQYF
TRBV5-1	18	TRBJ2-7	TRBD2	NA	TGCGCCAGCAGCTTGAGGGCCGGACTAGCGGGAGTTACGTACGAGCAGTACTTC	CASSLRAGLAGVTYEQYF
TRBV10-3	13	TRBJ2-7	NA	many	TGTGCCATCATTCGGGACCTAGGGTACGAGCAGTACTTC	CAIIRDLGYEQYF
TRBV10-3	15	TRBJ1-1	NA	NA	TGTGCCATCAGTGAGTTTGAGGGCCCGAACACTGAAGCTTTCTTT	CAISEFEGPNTEAFF
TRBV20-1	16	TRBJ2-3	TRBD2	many	TGCAGCCCTACAGGGCTAGCGGGTGGGAGCACAGATACGCAGTATTTT	CSPTGLAGGSTDTQYF